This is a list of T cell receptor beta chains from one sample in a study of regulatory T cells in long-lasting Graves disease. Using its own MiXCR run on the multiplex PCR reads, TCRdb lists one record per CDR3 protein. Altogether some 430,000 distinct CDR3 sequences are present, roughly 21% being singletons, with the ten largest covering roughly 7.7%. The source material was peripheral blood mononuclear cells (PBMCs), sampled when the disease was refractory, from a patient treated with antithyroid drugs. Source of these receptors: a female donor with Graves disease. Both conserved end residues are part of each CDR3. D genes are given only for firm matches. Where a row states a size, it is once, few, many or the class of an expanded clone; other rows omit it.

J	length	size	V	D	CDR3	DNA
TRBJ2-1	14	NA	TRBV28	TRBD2	CASNDGGRAHEQFF	TGTGCCAGCAACGACGGCGGGAGGGCGCATGAGCAGTTCTTC
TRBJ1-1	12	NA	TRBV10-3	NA	CAIREGITEAFF	TGTGCCATCAGAGAGGGAATCACTGAAGCTTTCTTT
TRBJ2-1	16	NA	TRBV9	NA	CASSVGIGSEYNEQFF	TGTGCCAGCAGCGTAGGAATAGGGTCTGAATACAATGAGCAGTTCTTC
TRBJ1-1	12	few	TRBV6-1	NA	CASRTGKIEAFF	TGTGCCAGCAGAACAGGGAAAATTGAAGCTTTCTTT
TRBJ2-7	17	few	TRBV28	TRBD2	CASSLNLLAGVSYEQYF	TGTGCCAGCAGTTTGAACTTACTAGCGGGGGTTTCCTACGAGCAGTACTTC
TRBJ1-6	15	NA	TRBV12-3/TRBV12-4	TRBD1	CASSPDRGSNSPLHF	TGTGCCAGCAGTCCGGACAGGGGCAGTAATTCACCCCTCCACTTT
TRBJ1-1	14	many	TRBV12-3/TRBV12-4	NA	CASSLLTPGLGAFF	TGTGCCAGCAGTCTCCTCACTCCGGGACTAGGAGCTTTCTTT
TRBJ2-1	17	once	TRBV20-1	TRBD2	CSVLAGTQHQYYNGQFF	TGCAGTGTCCTAGCGGGGACTCAACACCAATACTACAATGGGCAGTTCTTC
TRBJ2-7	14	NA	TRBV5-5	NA	CASSFEGETYEQYF	TGTGCCAGCAGCTTTGAAGGGGAAACCTACGAGCAGTACTTC
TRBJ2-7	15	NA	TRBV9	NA	CASSNGRALRDEQYF	TGTGCCAGCAGCAACGGGCGGGCCCTTAGAGACGAGCAGTACTTC
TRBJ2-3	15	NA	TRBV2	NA	CASILRGDSTDTQYF	TGTGCCAGCATTCTGAGAGGGGATAGCACAGATACGCAGTATTTT
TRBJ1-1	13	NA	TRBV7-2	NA	CASSLHRDTEAFF	TGTGCCAGCAGCCTCCACAGGGACACTGAAGCTTTCTTT
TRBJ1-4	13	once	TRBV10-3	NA	CAISGDREEKLFF	TGTGCCATCAGTGGAGACAGAGAGGAAAAACTGTTTTTT
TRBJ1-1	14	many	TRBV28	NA	CASSLNELNTEAFF	TGTGCCAGCAGTTTGAACGAGTTGAACACTGAAGCTTTCTTT
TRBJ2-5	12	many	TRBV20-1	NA	CSARVAQETQYF	TGCAGTGCTAGGGTTGCGCAAGAGACCCAGTACTTC